This TCR beta chain emerged from a study of regulatory T cells in long-lasting Graves disease. The CDR3 sequence is 15 residues long. Between the trimmed V and J ends, which lost 6 bases and 4 bases, there was a span of 16 bases. The germline gives CDR1 MDHEN, CDR2 SYDVKM. This clonotype was observed many times. HTBI primers from iRepertoire and Arm-PCR of CDR3 regions yielded the TCR beta libraries. TCRdb reprocessed the multiplex PCR reads with MiXCR, giving one entry per CDR3 protein. The table has a few hundred thousand distinct CDR3 sequences, 20% to 25% seen once. This sample's time point: persistent/refractory GD, antithyroid drugs over 5 years with positive TRAb. The TCR library was prepared using RNA isolated from PBMCs.

Sequenced material: peripheral blood mononuclear cells (PBMCs), taken when the disease was refractory, from a patient treated with antithyroid drugs. The chain couples TRBV28 to TRBJ1-5; a weak D match, TRBD1 (6 bases). This sequence originates from a woman aged 40 to 50 with Graves disease. The CDR3 sequence: CASSWDPQGNQPQHF. The CDR3 region has the DNA TGTGCCAGCAGCTGGGACCCCCAGGGGAATCAGCCCCAGCATTTT.